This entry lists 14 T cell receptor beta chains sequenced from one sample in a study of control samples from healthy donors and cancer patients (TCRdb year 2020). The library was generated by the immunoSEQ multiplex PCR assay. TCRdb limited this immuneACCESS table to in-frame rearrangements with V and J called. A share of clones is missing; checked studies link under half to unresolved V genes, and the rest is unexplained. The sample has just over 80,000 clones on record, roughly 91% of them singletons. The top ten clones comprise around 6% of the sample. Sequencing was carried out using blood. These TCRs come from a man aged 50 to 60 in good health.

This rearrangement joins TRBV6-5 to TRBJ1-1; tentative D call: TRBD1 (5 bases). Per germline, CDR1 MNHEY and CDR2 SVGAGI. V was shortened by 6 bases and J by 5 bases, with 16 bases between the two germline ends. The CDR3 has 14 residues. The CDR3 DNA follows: TGTGCCAGCAGGGCCCTCGGGGGATGGACTGAAGCTTTCTTT. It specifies CASRALGGWTEAFF.

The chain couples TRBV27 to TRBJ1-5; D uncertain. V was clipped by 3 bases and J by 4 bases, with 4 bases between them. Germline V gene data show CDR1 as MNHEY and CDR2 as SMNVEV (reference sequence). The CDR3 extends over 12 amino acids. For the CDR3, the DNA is TGTGCCAGCAGTTTCAATAATCAGCCCCAGCATTTT. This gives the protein CASSFNNQPQHF.

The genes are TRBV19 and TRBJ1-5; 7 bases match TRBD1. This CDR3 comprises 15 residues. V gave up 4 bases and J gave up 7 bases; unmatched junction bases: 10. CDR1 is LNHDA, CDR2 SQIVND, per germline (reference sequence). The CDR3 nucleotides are TGTGCCAGTAGTAAGCTGGACAGGAAGGGACAGCCCCAGCATTTT. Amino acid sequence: CASSKLDRKGQPQHF. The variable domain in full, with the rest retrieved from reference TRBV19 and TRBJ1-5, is DGGITQSPKYLFRKEGQNVTLSCEQNLNHDAMYWYRQDPGQGLRLIYYSQIVNDFQKGDIAEGYSVSREKKESFPLTVTSAQKNPTAFYLCASSKLDRKGQPQHFGDGTRLSIL.

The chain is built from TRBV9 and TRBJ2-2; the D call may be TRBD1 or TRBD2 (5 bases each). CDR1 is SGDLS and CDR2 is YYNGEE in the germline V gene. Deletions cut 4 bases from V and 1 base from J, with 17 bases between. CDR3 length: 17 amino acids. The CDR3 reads CASSSPPRGRNTGELFF. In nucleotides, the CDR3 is TGTGCCAGCAGCTCCCCCCCACGGGGCCGGAACACCGGGGAGCTGTTTTTT. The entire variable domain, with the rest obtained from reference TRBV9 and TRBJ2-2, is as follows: DSGVTQTPKHLITATGQRVTLRCSPRSGDLSVYWYQQSLDQGLQFLIQYYNGEERAKGNILERFSAQQFPDLHSELNLSSLELGDSALYFCASSSPPRGRNTGELFFGEGSRLTVL.

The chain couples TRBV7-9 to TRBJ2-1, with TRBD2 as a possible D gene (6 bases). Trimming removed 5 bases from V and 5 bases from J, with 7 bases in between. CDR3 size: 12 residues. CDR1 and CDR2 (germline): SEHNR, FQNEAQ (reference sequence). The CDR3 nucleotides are TGTGCCAGCAGCGGGGGGAACAATGAGCAGTTCTTC. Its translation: CASSGGNNEQFF. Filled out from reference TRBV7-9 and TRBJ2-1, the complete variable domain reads DTGVSQNPRHKITKRGQNVTFRCDPISEHNRLYWYRQTLGQGPEFLTYFQNEAQLEKSRLLSDRFSAERPKGSFSTLEIQRTEQGDSAMYLCASSGGNNEQFFGPGTRLTVL.

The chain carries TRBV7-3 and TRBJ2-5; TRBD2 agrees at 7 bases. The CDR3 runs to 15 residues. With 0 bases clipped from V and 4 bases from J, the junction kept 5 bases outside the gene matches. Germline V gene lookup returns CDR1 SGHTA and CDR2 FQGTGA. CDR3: CASSLTAGRGETQYF. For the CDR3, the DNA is TGTGCCAGCAGCTTAACGGCAGGGAGGGGAGAGACCCAGTACTTC. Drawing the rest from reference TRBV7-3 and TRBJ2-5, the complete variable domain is GAGVSQTPSNKVTEKGKYVELRCDPISGHTALYWYRQSLGQGPEFLIYFQGTGAADDSGLPNDRFFAVRPEGSVSTLKIQRTERGDSAVYLCASSLTAGRGETQYFGPGTRLLVL.

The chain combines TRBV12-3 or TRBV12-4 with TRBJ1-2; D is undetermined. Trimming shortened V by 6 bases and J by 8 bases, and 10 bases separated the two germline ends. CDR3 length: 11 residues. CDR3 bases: TGTGCCAGCAGGGGTCTTTGGGGCTACACCTTC. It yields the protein CASRGLWGYTF.

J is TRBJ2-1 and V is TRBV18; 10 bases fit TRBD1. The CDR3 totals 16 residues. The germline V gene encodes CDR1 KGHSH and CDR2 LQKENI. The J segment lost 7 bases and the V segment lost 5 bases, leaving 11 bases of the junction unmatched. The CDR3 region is CASSSSGQGDRNEQFF. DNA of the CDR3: TGTGCCAGCTCATCAAGCGGACAGGGGGATAGGAATGAGCAGTTCTTC.

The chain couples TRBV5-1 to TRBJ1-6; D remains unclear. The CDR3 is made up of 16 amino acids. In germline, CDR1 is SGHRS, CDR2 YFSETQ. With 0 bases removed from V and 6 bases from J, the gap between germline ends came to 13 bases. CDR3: CASSLEAGETNSPLHF. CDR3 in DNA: TGCGCCAGCAGCTTGGAGGCAGGCGAAACTAATTCACCCCTCCACTTT.

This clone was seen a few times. CDR3 in DNA: TGTGCCTGGAGTGCCGGACAGGGGGCGTGGGACTATGGCTACACCTTC. Protein product: CAWSAGQGAWDYGYTF. V is TRBV30 and J is TRBJ1-2; 11 positions match TRBD1. The trim removed 1 base at V and 3 bases at J, leaving 7 bases unmatched. The CDR3 covers 16 residues. From germline, CDR1 is GTSNPN and CDR2 SVGIG (reference sequence).

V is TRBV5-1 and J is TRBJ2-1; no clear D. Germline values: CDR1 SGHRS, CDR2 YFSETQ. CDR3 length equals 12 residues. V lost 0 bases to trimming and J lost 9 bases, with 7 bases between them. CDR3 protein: CASSLGHGEQFF. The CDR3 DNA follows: TGCGCCAGCAGCTTGGGTCACGGTGAGCAGTTCTTC.

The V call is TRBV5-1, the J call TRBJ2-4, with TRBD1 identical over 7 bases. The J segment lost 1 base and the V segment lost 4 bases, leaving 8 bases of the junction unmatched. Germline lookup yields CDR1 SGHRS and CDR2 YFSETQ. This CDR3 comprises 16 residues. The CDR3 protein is CASSPAGGRAKNIQYF. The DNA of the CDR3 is TGCGCCAGCAGCCCTGCAGGGGGTCGGGCCAAAAACATTCAGTACTTC. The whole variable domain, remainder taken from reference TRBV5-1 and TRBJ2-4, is KAGVTQTPRYLIKTRGQQVTLSCSPISGHRSVSWYQQTPGQGLQFLFEYFSETQRNKGNFPGRFSGRQFSNSRSEMNVSTLELGDSALYLCASSPAGGRAKNIQYFGAGTRLSVL.

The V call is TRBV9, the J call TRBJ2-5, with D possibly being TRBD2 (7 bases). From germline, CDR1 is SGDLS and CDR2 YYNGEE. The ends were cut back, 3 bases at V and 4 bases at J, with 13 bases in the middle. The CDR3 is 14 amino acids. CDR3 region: CASSDRGAPETQYF. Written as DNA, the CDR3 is TGTGCCAGCAGCGACCGGGGGGCCCCAGAGACCCAGTACTTC.

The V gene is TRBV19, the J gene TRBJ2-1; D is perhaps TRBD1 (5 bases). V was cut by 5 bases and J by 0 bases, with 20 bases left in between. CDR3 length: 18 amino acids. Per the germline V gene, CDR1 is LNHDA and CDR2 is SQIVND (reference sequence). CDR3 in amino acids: CASSFQTFTGSSYNEQFF. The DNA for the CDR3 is TGTGCCAGTAGTTTTCAGACTTTCACAGGTAGCTCCTACAATGAGCAGTTCTTC.